This TCR beta chain originates from a study of shared clonotypes between healthy human individuals. Method: immunoSEQ multiplex PCR; TCRdb's copy keeps in-frame clones and lacks some. The data hold about 490,000 clones, with 70% to 80% observed a single time. The germline gives CDR1 SGHRS, CDR2 YFSETQ. V was clipped by 4 bases and J by 4 bases; unmatched bases: 10. This CDR3 is 17 amino acids long. This clone was observed many times. The sequencing sample was made of PBMCs. The TCR sequence derives from a woman between 40 and 50 years old in good health. Some clones in this sample may be carry-over from other donors' samples. The chain is built from TRBV5-1 and TRBJ2-5; 13 positions agree with TRBD2. CDR3 in amino acids: CASSPGLAGFWGETQYF. The DNA for the CDR3 is TGCGCCAGCAGCCCGGGACTAGCGGGATTCTGGGGAGAGACCCAGTACTTC.